The 10 T cell receptor beta chains reported below all come from one sample, sequenced in a study of metastatic and nonmetastatic thyroid tumors. Patients underwent thyroid surgery, and none had received any treatment before it. TCRdb re-called the PCR reads through MiXCR. Here the sample spans about 40,000 clones, around 10% being singletons. The sequenced sample consisted of blood. All receptors derive from a female donor with papillary thyroid cancer or a benign thyroid nodule (not recorded which). Some clones in this sample may be carry-over from other donors' samples.

The table lists this clone with many counts. The rearrangement joins TRBV11-2 to TRBJ1-6; D not resolved. Germline CDR1 reads SGHAT; CDR2 reads FQNNGV. The CDR3 is made up of 13 amino acids. Trimming removed 2 bases at V and 7 bases at J, with 6 bases between. CDR3 in amino acids: CASSLNPNSPLHF. The CDR3 DNA reads TGTGCCAGCAGCTTAAACCCCAATTCACCCCTCCACTTT.

This clone occurred many times. The chain has TRBV5-1 and TRBJ2-7, with a tentative D call TRBD1 (6 bases). The CDR3 contains 15 residues. The germline V gene has CDR1 SGHRS and CDR2 YFSETQ. Between the trimmed V and J ends, which lost 1 base and 4 bases, there was a span of 15 bases. CDR3 nucleotides: TGCGCCAGCAGCTTGCTAACGGGACACCCATACGAGCAGTACTTC. Encoded protein: CASSLLTGHPYEQYF. The complete variable domain, with remaining parts taken from reference TRBV5-1 and TRBJ2-7, reads KAGVTQTPRYLIKTRGQQVTLSCSPISGHRSVSWYQQTPGQGLQFLFEYFSETQRNKGNFPGRFSGRQFSNSRSEMNVSTLELGDSALYLCASSLLTGHPYEQYFGPGTRLTVT.

Many counts were recorded for this clone. The chain carries TRBV12-3 or TRBV12-4 and TRBJ1-2; perhaps TRBD1 as D (6 bases). V dropped 6 bases and J dropped 8 bases, with 16 bases sitting between them. The CDR3 is 13 residues long. CDR3 bases: TGTGCCAGCAGCTCAGGGGTCGCGGGAGGCTACACCTTC. Its protein product is CASSSGVAGGYTF.

This clone was seen many times. The chain uses TRBV4-1 and TRBJ2-1, with D unresolved. V lost 0 bases and J lost 12, with 12 bases in between. Germline V gene sequence: CDR1 MGHRA, CDR2 YSYEKL. The CDR3 has 13 residues. The CDR3 here is CASSQELAPMQFF. The CDR3 DNA is TGCGCCAGCAGCCAAGAATTGGCCCCGATGCAGTTCTTC.

This clone was detected ten times or more. The chain combines TRBV4-1 with TRBJ1-1; D remains ambiguous. V was trimmed by 3 bases and J by 6 bases, leaving 11 bases between them. Per the germline V gene, CDR1 is MGHRA and CDR2 is YSYEKL. CDR3 length: 13 residues. The CDR3 nucleotides read TGCGCCAGCAGCCATAGTGGTAGGGCTGAAGCTTTCTTT. Its protein product is CASSHSGRAEAFF.

Ten or more counts support this clone. The chain carries TRBV2 and TRBJ1-2; D is possibly TRBD1 (6 bases). The CDR3 sequence is 16 residues long. CDR1 is SNHLY, CDR2 FYNNEI, per germline. The V end lost 6 bases, the J end lost 2 bases, and 19 bases lay between the germline ends. The CDR3 spells CASRDPQHQGNYGYTF. In DNA, the CDR3 is TGTGCCAGCAGGGACCCACAGCACCAGGGGAACTATGGCTACACCTTC.

This clone was seen at least ten times. The CDR3 loop is CASSQDEMGAYGYTF. The DNA of the CDR3 is TGCGCCAGCAGCCAAGATGAGATGGGCGCCTATGGCTACACCTTC. The chain has TRBV4-1 and TRBJ1-2; D is undetermined. Trimming removed 0 bases at V and 4 bases at J, with 12 bases between. Germline loops: CDR1 MGHRA, CDR2 YSYEKL. CDR3 length: 15 amino acids.

This clone was recorded only once. This chain joins TRBV11-2 and TRBJ2-7, with D possibly TRBD2 on 6 matching bases. This CDR3 has 15 amino acids. Germline V CDR1 and CDR2: SGHAT, FQNNGV. Trimming removed 3 bases at V and 2 bases at J, with 14 bases between. The DNA for the CDR3 is TGTGCCAGCAGCTTTTCAAGGGAGGCCCCCTACGAGCAGTACGTC. Translated: CASSFSREAPYEQYV.

This clone was seen at least ten times. This chain links TRBV19 with TRBJ2-5; 7 bases align to TRBD2. J gave up 1 base and V 3 bases, and 11 bases lay outside the gene matches. The germline V gene encodes CDR1 LNHDA and CDR2 SQIVND (reference sequence). This CDR3 has 17 residues. CDR3 amino acids: CASSMGPASSGQETQYF. The CDR3 DNA reads as TGTGCCAGTAGTATGGGCCCCGCCTCTAGCGGCCAAGAGACCCAGTACTTC. Looking up the rest from reference TRBV19 and TRBJ2-5 gives the full variable domain: DGGITQSPKYLFRKEGQNVTLSCEQNLNHDAMYWYRQDPGQGLRLIYYSQIVNDFQKGDIAEGYSVSREKKESFPLTVTSAQKNPTAFYLCASSMGPASSGQETQYFGPGTRLLVL.

The table lists this clone with many counts. The chain has TRBV20-1 and TRBJ2-1; D remains ambiguous. Trimming cost V 2 bases and J 6 bases, with 14 bases left between them. CDR1 and CDR2 (germline): DFQATT, SNEGSKA (reference sequence). The CDR3 spans 14 residues. CDR3 in DNA: TGCAGTGCTAGATCCCCGACCCCGGTCAATGAGCAGTTCTTC. This encodes CSARSPTPVNEQFF.